In its sample, the clone carrying this T cell receptor beta chain was seen many times. Its specificity is not known. The data were obtained in a study of neurological immune-mediated disorders. As for the cDNA, it was generated by 5'RACE with 10-nucleotide random UMIs. Via MiXCR, TCRdb re-called the 5' RACE reads, giving one row per CDR3 protein. Among nearly 45,000 distinct CDR3 sequences, roughly a fifth were seen once, and the ten largest hold 3.5% to 5%. Study results and caveats: CDR3 amino acid sequences of expanded clones were not shared across subjects, a result suggesting private repertoires in all groups.

This CDR3 comprises 14 residues. Germline CDR1 MNHEY, CDR2 SVGAGI. V was cut by 5 bases and J by 5 bases, with 16 bases left in between. Documented time point: technical triplicate 3. The unsorted libraries originated from 2 million PBMCs kept at -80 C. The clonotype comes from a man in his sixties with HTLV-1-associated myelopathy (HAM/TSP). The chain has TRBV6-5 and TRBJ2-7; a weak D match, TRBD1 (5 bases). The sequencing input was PBMCs. CDR3: CASSTRARGDEQYF. In DNA form, the CDR3 reads TGTGCCAGCAGTACCCGAGCAAGGGGCGACGAGCAGTACTTC.